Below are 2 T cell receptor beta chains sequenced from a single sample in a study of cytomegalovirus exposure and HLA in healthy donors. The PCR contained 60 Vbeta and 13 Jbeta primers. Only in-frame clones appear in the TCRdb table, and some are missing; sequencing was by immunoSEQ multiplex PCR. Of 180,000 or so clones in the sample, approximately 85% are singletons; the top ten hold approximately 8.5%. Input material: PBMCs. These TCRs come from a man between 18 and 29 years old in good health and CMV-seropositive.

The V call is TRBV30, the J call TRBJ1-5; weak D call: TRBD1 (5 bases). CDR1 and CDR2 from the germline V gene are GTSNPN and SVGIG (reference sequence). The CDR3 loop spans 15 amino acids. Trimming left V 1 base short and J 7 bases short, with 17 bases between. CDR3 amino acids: CAWSAQGGSSQPQHF. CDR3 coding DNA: TGTGCCTGGAGTGCGCAGGGAGGGTCGAGCCAGCCCCAGCATTTT.

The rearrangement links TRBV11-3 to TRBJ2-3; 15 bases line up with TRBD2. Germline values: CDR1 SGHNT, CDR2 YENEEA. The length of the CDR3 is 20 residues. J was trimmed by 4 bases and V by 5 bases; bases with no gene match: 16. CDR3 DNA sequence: TGTGCCAGCAGCGCAGGACTAAGCGGGACTAGCGGGGGGTCGCCAGATACGCAGTATTTT. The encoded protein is CASSAGLSGTSGGSPDTQYF.